A selection of T cell receptor beta chains follows, all from one sample in a study of T cells in Graves' hyperthyroidism and ophthalmopathy. Via MiXCR, TCRdb re-called the multiplex PCR reads, giving one row per CDR3 protein. Seen here are some 620,000 distinct CDR3 sequences, roughly 16% observed once, and the top ten hold around 3.9%. The sample taken for sequencing was blood. The receptor set was obtained from a young woman with Graves' hyperthyroidism. Both conserved end residues are part of each CDR3. A D gene is named only where the DNA matches it firmly. A clone size is listed for some rows: how often the clone was seen (once, few, many), or a class if it is expanded.

d_gene: TRBD1; abundance: many; j_gene: TRBJ2-7; v_gene: TRBV6-1; CDR3aa: CASSSTGQPSSSYEQYF; CDR3nt: TGTGCCAGCAGTTCCACGGGACAGCCTAGTAGCTCCTACGAGCAGTACTTC
d_gene: NA; abundance: many; j_gene: TRBJ2-3; v_gene: TRBV5-1; CDR3aa: CASSLAGAVATDTQYF; CDR3nt: TGCGCCAGCAGCTTGGCCGGGGCTGTTGCTACAGATACGCAGTATTTT
d_gene: NA; abundance: NA; j_gene: TRBJ1-3; v_gene: TRBV12-3/TRBV12-4; CDR3aa: CASSFLGNTTYF; CDR3nt: TGTGCCAGCAGTTTCCTCGGAAACACCACATATTTT
d_gene: NA; abundance: few; j_gene: TRBJ2-3; v_gene: TRBV6-5; CDR3aa: CASSYMADSDTQYF; CDR3nt: TGTGCCAGCAGTTACATGGCGGACTCAGATACGCAGTATTTT
d_gene: TRBD1; abundance: many; j_gene: TRBJ1-5; v_gene: TRBV30; CDR3aa: CAWSQQGDQPQHF; CDR3nt: TGTGCCTGGAGTCAGCAGGGGGATCAGCCCCAGCATTTT
d_gene: NA; abundance: few; j_gene: TRBJ2-4; v_gene: TRBV29-1; CDR3aa: CSVLERATKNIQYF; CDR3nt: TGCAGCGTTCTCGAACGGGCCACCAAAAACATTCAGTACTTC
d_gene: NA; abundance: NA; j_gene: TRBJ2-7; v_gene: TRBV5-1; CDR3aa: CASSLAPGSYEQYF; CDR3nt: TGCGCCAGCAGCTTGGCCCCAGGGTCCTACGAGCAGTACTTC
d_gene: NA; abundance: many; j_gene: TRBJ2-7; v_gene: TRBV5-1; CDR3aa: CASSSPEGSWTSYEQYF; CDR3nt: TGCGCCAGCAGCTCCCCCGAAGGGTCCTGGACATCCTACGAGCAGTACTTC
d_gene: NA; abundance: many; j_gene: TRBJ2-3; v_gene: TRBV27; CDR3aa: CASSLTQGGFSDTQYF; CDR3nt: TGTGCCAGCAGTTTAACGCAGGGGGGGTTTTCAGATACGCAGTATTTT
d_gene: TRBD2; abundance: few; j_gene: TRBJ2-7; v_gene: TRBV11-2; CDR3aa: CASNPTSGSTEQYF; CDR3nt: TGTGCCAGCAATCCCACTAGCGGGAGTACCGAGCAGTACTTC
d_gene: NA; abundance: many; j_gene: TRBJ1-2; v_gene: TRBV5-1; CDR3aa: CASSYSVRDGYTF; CDR3nt: TGCGCCAGCAGCTACAGCGTCAGGGATGGCTACACCTTC
d_gene: TRBD2; abundance: NA; j_gene: TRBJ2-1; v_gene: TRBV27; CDR3aa: CASRPGTSRYNEQFF; CDR3nt: TGTGCCAGCAGACCCGGGACTAGCAGATACAATGAGCAGTTCTTC
d_gene: NA; abundance: many; j_gene: TRBJ1-2; v_gene: TRBV19; CDR3aa: CASSIGGIEAYGYTF; CDR3nt: TGTGCCAGTAGTATCGGCGGGATCGAGGCCTATGGCTACACCTTC
d_gene: NA; abundance: many; j_gene: TRBJ2-7; v_gene: TRBV20-1; CDR3aa: CSAARHGTYEQYF; CDR3nt: TGCAGTGCTGCCCGACACGGGACCTACGAGCAGTACTTC
d_gene: TRBD2; abundance: few; j_gene: TRBJ2-7; v_gene: TRBV19; CDR3aa: CASSTQGLAGAVEQYF; CDR3nt: TGTGCCAGTAGTACCCAGGGACTAGCGGGAGCGGTCGAGCAGTACTTC
d_gene: NA; abundance: many; j_gene: TRBJ2-2; v_gene: TRBV11-2; CDR3aa: CASGPRATNTGELFF; CDR3nt: TGTGCCAGCGGCCCGCGAGCTACGAACACCGGGGAGCTGTTTTTT
d_gene: NA; abundance: many; j_gene: TRBJ1-5; v_gene: TRBV7-8; CDR3aa: CASSRRTVVSNQPQHF; CDR3nt: TGTGCCAGCAGCAGAAGGACAGTAGTAAGCAATCAGCCCCAGCATTTT
d_gene: NA; abundance: NA; j_gene: TRBJ2-3; v_gene: TRBV12-3/TRBV12-4; CDR3aa: CATMPREYTDTQYF; CDR3nt: TGTGCCACCATGCCGCGGGAATACACAGATACGCAGTATTTT
d_gene: NA; abundance: NA; j_gene: TRBJ2-3; v_gene: TRBV4-3; CDR3aa: CASSELAVENTQYF; CDR3nt: TGCGCCAGCAGCGAATTAGCGGTAGAAAATACGCAGTATTTT
d_gene: TRBD2; abundance: many; j_gene: TRBJ2-7; v_gene: TRBV6-8; CDR3aa: CARPYSGNSSYEQYF; CDR3nt: TGTGCCAGACCGTATAGCGGGAATAGCTCCTACGAGCAGTACTTC
d_gene: NA; abundance: few; j_gene: TRBJ1-1; v_gene: TRBV6-2/TRBV6-3; CDR3aa: CASSYGAEAFF; CDR3nt: TGTGCCAGCAGTTACGGGGCAGAAGCTTTCTTT
d_gene: NA; abundance: many; j_gene: TRBJ2-7; v_gene: TRBV7-8; CDR3aa: CASSLVGLTTYEQYF; CDR3nt: TGTGCCAGCAGCTTAGTTGGACTCACAACCTACGAGCAGTACTTC
d_gene: TRBD2; abundance: many; j_gene: TRBJ2-3; v_gene: TRBV11-2; CDR3aa: CASSSAGGRTDTQYF; CDR3nt: TGTGCCAGCAGCTCCGCTGGCGGGAGGACAGATACGCAGTATTTT
d_gene: TRBD1; abundance: few; j_gene: TRBJ2-7; v_gene: TRBV4-1; CDR3aa: CASSQGQGPRYEQYF; CDR3nt: TGCGCCAGCAGCCAGGGACAGGGCCCAAGGTACGAGCAGTACTTC
d_gene: NA; abundance: few; j_gene: TRBJ2-3; v_gene: TRBV6-1; CDR3aa: CASSYALARDTQYF; CDR3nt: TGTGCCAGCAGTTACGCGCTAGCTAGGGATACGCAGTATTTT
d_gene: NA; abundance: few; j_gene: TRBJ2-7; v_gene: TRBV28; CDR3aa: CASRWAGGTYEQYF; CDR3nt: TGTGCCAGCAGGTGGGCAGGGGGGACCTACGAGCAGTACTTC
d_gene: NA; abundance: NA; j_gene: TRBJ1-1; v_gene: TRBV4-2; CDR3aa: CASSPKRRGNTEAFF; CDR3nt: TGTGCCAGCAGCCCAAAGAGACGGGGGAACACTGAAGCTTTCTTT
d_gene: NA; abundance: NA; j_gene: TRBJ2-7; v_gene: TRBV28; CDR3aa: CASSQLQVRVEQYF; CDR3nt: TGTGCCAGCAGCCAACTTCAGGTGCGGGTCGAGCAGTACTTC
d_gene: TRBD1; abundance: many; j_gene: TRBJ1-1; v_gene: TRBV30; CDR3aa: CAWRTQGARTEAFF; CDR3nt: TGTGCCTGGAGGACACAGGGGGCGCGCACTGAAGCTTTCTTT
d_gene: TRBD1; abundance: many; j_gene: TRBJ2-7; v_gene: TRBV11-1; CDR3aa: CASSYSTGGAEQYF; CDR3nt: TGTGCCAGCAGCTACTCGACAGGGGGCGCCGAGCAGTACTTC
d_gene: TRBD2; abundance: NA; j_gene: TRBJ2-5; v_gene: TRBV20-1; CDR3aa: CSATGTSGNQETQYF; CDR3nt: TGCAGTGCTACTGGGACTAGCGGGAACCAAGAGACCCAGTACTTC
d_gene: TRBD1; abundance: many; j_gene: TRBJ2-2; v_gene: TRBV7-3; CDR3aa: CASSYRQGNAGELFF; CDR3nt: TGTGCCAGCAGCTACCGACAGGGTAACGCCGGGGAGCTGTTTTTT
d_gene: TRBD2; abundance: NA; j_gene: TRBJ2-1; v_gene: TRBV11-2; CDR3aa: CASSSGLADNNEQFF; CDR3nt: TGTGCCAGCAGCTCCGGACTAGCGGACAACAATGAGCAGTTCTTC
d_gene: NA; abundance: NA; j_gene: TRBJ2-7; v_gene: TRBV28; CDR3aa: CASSLGPAELTYEQYF; CDR3nt: TGTGCCAGCAGTCTCGGACCGGCGGAACTTACCTACGAGCAGTACTTC
d_gene: NA; abundance: NA; j_gene: TRBJ2-7; v_gene: TRBV19; CDR3aa: CASSTGPLYEQYF; CDR3nt: TGTGCCAGTAGTACGGGACCGTTATACGAGCAGTACTTC
d_gene: TRBD2; abundance: many; j_gene: TRBJ2-5; v_gene: TRBV11-2; CDR3aa: CASSKTSGRETQYF; CDR3nt: TGTGCCAGCAGTAAAACTAGCGGGAGAGAGACCCAGTACTTC
d_gene: NA; abundance: few; j_gene: TRBJ2-1; v_gene: TRBV29-1; CDR3aa: CSVDPMIRTRGGYEQFF; CDR3nt: TGCAGCGTTGACCCAATGATACGAACCCGCGGTGGCTATGAGCAGTTCTTC
d_gene: NA; abundance: few; j_gene: TRBJ2-7; v_gene: TRBV19; CDR3aa: CASSLRGEGSYEQYF; CDR3nt: TGTGCCAGTAGCCTCAGGGGGGAAGGCTCCTACGAGCAGTACTTC
d_gene: NA; abundance: many; j_gene: TRBJ1-5; v_gene: TRBV27; CDR3aa: CASSLLGAGQPQHF; CDR3nt: TGTGCCAGCAGTTTACTTGGGGCTGGACAGCCCCAGCATTTT
d_gene: TRBD2; abundance: NA; j_gene: TRBJ2-1; v_gene: TRBV20-1; CDR3aa: CSASPLAAFF; CDR3nt: TGCAGTGCTAGCCCTCTAGCGGCGTTCTTC
d_gene: NA; abundance: few; j_gene: TRBJ1-1; v_gene: TRBV6-1; CDR3aa: CASSSGVLGAFF; CDR3nt: TGTGCCAGCAGTTCCGGGGTCTTGGGGGCTTTCTTT
d_gene: NA; abundance: many; j_gene: TRBJ1-2; v_gene: TRBV27; CDR3aa: CASSLSQGGYYGYTF; CDR3nt: TGTGCCAGCAGTTTATCCCAGGGAGGGTACTATGGCTACACCTTC
d_gene: TRBD1; abundance: few; j_gene: TRBJ2-7; v_gene: TRBV5-5; CDR3aa: CASSLAQDRVNEQYF; CDR3nt: TGTGCCAGCAGCTTGGCGCAAGACAGGGTGAACGAGCAGTACTTC
d_gene: NA; abundance: many; j_gene: TRBJ2-7; v_gene: TRBV7-9; CDR3aa: CASSPKGPYEQYF; CDR3nt: TGTGCCAGCAGCCCCAAGGGCCCCTACGAGCAGTACTTC
d_gene: TRBD2; abundance: few; j_gene: TRBJ2-1; v_gene: TRBV9; CDR3aa: CASSVAGLATNEQFF; CDR3nt: TGTGCCAGCAGCGTAGCGGGACTAGCGACAAATGAGCAGTTCTTC
d_gene: TRBD1; abundance: few; j_gene: TRBJ2-7; v_gene: TRBV29-1; CDR3aa: CSAGTGSSYEQYF; CDR3nt: TGCAGCGCTGGGACAGGGAGCTCCTACGAGCAGTACTTC
d_gene: TRBD2; abundance: many; j_gene: TRBJ2-3; v_gene: TRBV28; CDR3aa: CASSAIKGLATPEGTDTQYF; CDR3nt: TGTGCCAGCAGTGCAATCAAAGGACTAGCGACTCCTGAGGGGACAGATACGCAGTATTTT
d_gene: NA; abundance: many; j_gene: TRBJ1-5; v_gene: TRBV20-1; CDR3aa: CSAVDPVGHQPQHF; CDR3nt: TGCAGTGCTGTCGACCCCGTGGGGCATCAGCCCCAGCATTTT
d_gene: NA; abundance: few; j_gene: TRBJ1-6; v_gene: TRBV3-1; CDR3aa: CASSHDGRDSPLHF; CDR3nt: TGTGCCAGCAGCCATGATGGCAGGGATTCACCCCTCCACTTT
d_gene: TRBD2; abundance: many; j_gene: TRBJ2-3; v_gene: TRBV30; CDR3aa: CAWSGTSGTSTDTQYF; CDR3nt: TGTGCCTGGAGTGGGACTAGCGGGACTAGCACAGATACGCAGTATTTT
d_gene: TRBD2; abundance: many; j_gene: TRBJ2-3; v_gene: TRBV18; CDR3aa: CASSSIAGDPPDTQYF; CDR3nt: TGTGCCAGCTCATCTATAGCGGGAGACCCCCCAGATACGCAGTATTTT
d_gene: TRBD1; abundance: few; j_gene: TRBJ1-6; v_gene: TRBV18; CDR3aa: CASSPGRGPSPLHF; CDR3nt: TGTGCCAGCTCACCGGGCAGGGGGCCTTCACCCCTCCACTTT
d_gene: NA; abundance: NA; j_gene: TRBJ1-6; v_gene: TRBV13; CDR3aa: CASSQDSGYNSPLHF; CDR3nt: TGTGCCAGCAGTCAAGACAGCGGGTATAATTCACCCCTCCACTTT